Shown below are 20 T cell receptor beta chains from a single sample sequenced in a study of shared clonotypes between healthy human individuals. Profiled with immunoSEQ multiplex PCR; TCRdb holds only in-frame clones, not every one. The sample holds about 2.4 million clones; 80% to 95% are singletons and the top ten take approximately 0.35%. The specimen was naive CD4+ T cells from PBMCs. Documented subset: CD45RA+ positively selected. Receptors were obtained from a man aged 18 to 30 in good health. Some clones in this sample may be carry-over from other donors' samples.

The chain has TRBV28 and TRBJ2-1, with 10 bases fitting TRBD2. This CDR3 has 15 residues. In germline, CDR1 is MDHEN, CDR2 SYDVKM. J was trimmed by 7 bases and V by 2 bases; bases with no gene match: 5. The CDR3, as DNA: TGTGCCAGCAGTTTAAGAGCGGGAGGGCCGAATGAGCAGTTCTTC. Its translation: CASSLRAGGPNEQFF.

As for this clone: A junction end diverges from the germline sequence, so it may reflect a read error. The V and J genes are TRBV9 and TRBJ1-1; the D is unclear. CDR3 size: 15 residues. Germline values: CDR1 SGDLS, CDR2 YYNGEE. CDR3 DNA sequence: TGTGCCAGCAGCATTGACCCCTCTTCGAACATTGAAGCTTTCTTT. This encodes CASSIDPSSNIEAFF.

This rearrangement joins TRBV7-2 to TRBJ2-3, with 10 bases fitting TRBD2. This CDR3 is built from 17 residues. J gave up 2 bases and V 2 bases, and 7 bases lay outside the gene matches. The germline gives CDR1 SGHTA, CDR2 FQGNSA. CDR3 coding DNA: TGTGCCAGCAGCTTAAGGGCTAGCGGGAGCAACACAGATACGCAGTATTTT. Amino acid sequence: CASSLRASGSNTDTQYF.

The table lists this clone with a count of one. This chain links TRBV7-9 with TRBJ2-1; D gene unclear. The germline V gene encodes CDR1 SEHNR and CDR2 FQNEAQ (reference sequence). Trimming removed 7 bases from V and 8 bases from J, with 9 bases in between. CDR3 size: 11 residues. CDR3 residues: CASKGGDEQFF. In DNA, the CDR3 is TGTGCCAGCAAAGGTGGCGATGAGCAGTTCTTC.

On this clone: Other DNA sequences in this sample translate to the same CDR3. V usage is TRBV7-9 and J usage is TRBJ1-2, with 10 bases fitting TRBD1. Trimming removed 5 bases from V and 5 bases from J; junction bases left unmatched: 5. The CDR3 spans 14 residues. CDR1 is SEHNR, CDR2 FQNEAQ, per germline (reference sequence). The CDR3 DNA sequence: TGTGCCAGCAGCCGACAGGGACAGGGGTATGGCTACACCTTC. It specifies CASSRQGQGYGYTF.

The chain employs TRBV28 and TRBJ2-2; maybe TRBD2 (6 bases). Germline V gene data show CDR1 as MDHEN and CDR2 as SYDVKM. V lost 6 bases to trimming and J lost 5 bases, with 13 bases between them. The CDR3 runs to 14 residues. The CDR3 bases are TGTGCCAGCAGCCCGACCCGGGAGACCGGGGAGCTGTTTTTT. Amino acid sequence: CASSPTRETGELFF.

The J gene is TRBJ2-5, the V gene TRBV13; TRBD2 agrees at 13 bases. Germline assignment: CDR1 PRHDT and CDR2 FYEKMQ (reference sequence). The CDR3 spans 16 residues. V gave up 6 bases and J gave up 4 bases; unmatched junction bases: 8. The CDR3 coding sequence is TGTGCCAGCAGTTGGGGGACTAGCGGGACCCTAGAGACCCAGTACTTC. Protein sequence: CASSWGTSGTLETQYF.

This sequence joins TRBV7-6 and TRBJ1-5; no firm D call. The CDR3 spans 17 residues. Germline V lookup: CDR1 SGHVS, CDR2 FNYEAQ. V lost 6 bases to trimming and J lost 0 bases, with 18 bases between them. The CDR3 loop reads CASSPTPRLNSNQPQHF. CDR3 in DNA: TGTGCCAGCAGTCCAACCCCCAGGTTGAATAGCAATCAGCCCCAGCATTTT.

The chain combines TRBV9 with TRBJ1-4, with a tentative D call TRBD1 (5 bases). From germline, CDR1 is SGDLS and CDR2 YYNGEE. Deletions cut 3 bases from V and 7 bases from J, with 10 bases between. The CDR3 is made up of 13 amino acids. The CDR3 loop is CASSDAGGEKLFF. The CDR3 DNA is TGTGCCAGCAGCGACGCGGGGGGTGAAAAACTGTTTTTT.

The CDR3 DNA reads as TGTGCCAGCAGCGTATCGGGGGCTGGGGGCTACACCTTC. This translates into CASSVSGAGGYTF. This chain connects TRBV9 to TRBJ1-2; tentative D call: TRBD1 (6 bases). The CDR3 covers 13 residues. V was shortened by 1 base and J by 8 bases, with 12 bases between the two germline ends. Germline CDR1 reads SGDLS; CDR2 reads YYNGEE. The full variable domain, completed using reference TRBV9 and TRBJ1-2, is DSGVTQTPKHLITATGQRVTLRCSPRSGDLSVYWYQQSLDQGLQFLIQYYNGEERAKGNILERFSAQQFPDLHSELNLSSLELGDSALYFCASSVSGAGGYTFGSGTRLTVV.

V gene TRBV18 combines with J gene TRBJ2-5; no definite D call. V lost 4 bases, J lost 2 bases, and 8 bases lay in between. The germline V gene encodes CDR1 KGHSH and CDR2 LQKENI. The CDR3 runs 13 residues. The CDR3, as DNA: TGTGCCAGCTCACACATAGCACAAGAGACCCAGTACTTC. The encoded protein is CASSHIAQETQYF. The full variable domain, completed using reference TRBV18 and TRBJ2-5, is NAGVMQNPRHLVRRRGQEARLRCSPMKGHSHVYWYRQLPEEGLKFMVYLQKENIIDESGMPKERFSAEFPKEGPSILRIQQVVRGDSAAYFCASSHIAQETQYFGPGTRLLVL.

The CDR3 is CASSEMASGTNQPQHF. CDR3 in DNA: TGTGCCAGCAGCGAAATGGCGTCGGGGACCAATCAGCCCCAGCATTTT. The gene calls are TRBV2 and TRBJ1-5; the D gene is possibly TRBD1 (5 bases). The CDR3 sequence is 16 residues long. The V end lost 6 bases, the J end lost 3 bases, and 18 bases lay between the germline ends. Germline-derived CDR1 and CDR2 are SNHLY and FYNNEI.

CDR3 in amino acids: CASSEPGRGAYEQYF. CDR3 bases: TGTGCCAGCAGTGAACCGGGACGGGGAGCCTACGAGCAGTACTTC. The rearrangement uses TRBV25-1 and TRBJ2-7; either TRBD1 or TRBD2 may supply D (5 bases each). This CDR3 contains 15 residues. Trimming took off 2 bases at V and 2 bases at J, with 13 bases between the two ends. The V gene's germline CDR1 is MGHDK and CDR2 SYGVNS.

The chain couples TRBV19 to TRBJ1-4; 9 bases fit TRBD1. CDR3 length: 14 amino acids. Germline assignment: CDR1 LNHDA and CDR2 SQIVND (reference sequence). Trimming cost V 10 bases and J 8 bases; bases outside gene matches: 11. CDR3 loop: CATKTDRGSEKLFF. The CDR3 DNA follows: TGTGCCACCAAGACGGACAGGGGAAGCGAAAAACTGTTTTTT.

The rearrangement joins TRBV7-8 to TRBJ2-7; a weak D match, TRBD1 (6 bases). The CDR3 length is 13 residues. Trimming cost V 5 bases and J 6 bases, with 14 bases left between them. Germline CDR1 and CDR2: SGHVS and FQNEAQ. The CDR3 region is CASSLRQALEQYF. The DNA of the CDR3 is TGTGCCAGCAGCCTAAGACAGGCCCTCGAGCAGTACTTC.

The rearrangement links TRBV5-6 to TRBJ1-3; 8 bases are shared with TRBD1. Germline CDR1 SGHDT, CDR2 YYEEEE. With 3 bases clipped from V and 0 bases from J, the junction kept 8 bases outside the gene matches. CDR3 size: 17 residues. CDR3 loop: CASSSPRDRYSGNTIYF. CDR3 nucleotides: TGTGCCAGCAGCTCGCCCCGGGACAGGTACTCTGGAAACACCATATATTTT.

V is TRBV5-4 and J is TRBJ2-6; 8 bases fit TRBD2. The CDR3 is made up of 16 amino acids. The V gene's germline CDR1 is SGHNT and CDR2 YYREEE (reference sequence). J was trimmed by 3 bases and V by 7 bases; bases with no gene match: 9. The chain's CDR3 is CASGMAGGGGANVLTF. The CDR3 region has the DNA TGTGCCAGCGGAATGGCGGGAGGCGGTGGGGCCAACGTCCTGACTTTC.

The V gene is TRBV5-1, the J gene TRBJ2-3; 12 bases align to TRBD2. V was pared by 5 bases and J by 2 bases, with 6 bases of the junction left unmatched. Germline-derived CDR1 and CDR2 are SGHRS and YFSETQ. CDR3 length: 16 residues. The CDR3 DNA is TGCGCCAGCAGGGGAGGACTAGCGGGACTCACAGATACGCAGTATTTT. Protein sequence: CASRGGLAGLTDTQYF.

On this clone: An end of the junction differs from the germline gene, which may be a read error. The chain is built from TRBV7-9 and TRBJ2-2; perhaps TRBD2 as D (6 bases). CDR3 length equals 15 residues. CDR1 is SEHNR and CDR2 is FQNEAQ in the germline V gene (reference sequence). DNA of the CDR3: TGCGCCAGCAGCCAAGCGGGTAGGGACACCGGGGAGCTGTTTTTT. It translates to CASSQAGRDTGELFF.

The V call is TRBV7-8, the J call TRBJ2-5; 8 bases align to TRBD2. Germline V gene data show CDR1 as SGHVS and CDR2 as FQNEAQ. After removal of 5 bases from V and 7 bases from J, the junction contained 15 bases not matched to a gene. The CDR3 extends over 16 amino acids. The CDR3 loop is CASSPGYSGIGGTQYF. The CDR3 DNA follows: TGTGCCAGCAGCCCCGGTTATAGCGGGATAGGTGGGACCCAGTACTTC. The full variable domain, in which reference TRBV7-8 and TRBJ2-5 provide the parts outside the CDR3, is GAGVSQSPRYKVAKRGQDVALRCDPISGHVSLFWYQQALGQGPEFLTYFQNEAQLDKSGLPSDRFFAERPEGSVSTLKIQRTQQEDSAVYLCASSPGYSGIGGTQYFGPGTRLLVL.